This TCR beta chain appears in the sequencing data of a study of OX40 agonist ivuxolimab in advanced cancers. Clones were read by immunoSEQ multiplex PCR, and TCRdb kept only the in-frame ones, dropping some. The sample records about 73,000 clones, over 80% being singletons. The CDR3 runs to 15 residues. Germline CDR1 SGHDN, CDR2 FVKESK. V gave up 4 bases and J gave up 6 bases; unmatched junction bases: 8. This clonotype was sampled from an adult with an advanced solid tumor such as melanoma, head and neck, liver or kidney cancer. The chain recombines TRBV14 with TRBJ2-1; 8 bases are a match to TRBD1. The sample consisted of CD4+ or CD8+ T cells sorted from blood, taken in a trial of the OX40 agonist ivuxolimab. The CDR3 DNA reads as TGTGCCAGCAGCCCGTTGACAGGGGCAGTCAATGAGCAGTTCTTC. Translated: CASSPLTGAVNEQFF. The full variable domain, its missing parts supplied by reference TRBV14 and TRBJ2-1, is EAGVTQFPSHSVIEKGQTVTLRCDPISGHDNLYWYRRVMGKEIKFLLHFVKESKQDESGMPNNRFLAERTGGTYSTLKVQPAELEDSGVYFCASSPLTGAVNEQFFGPGTRLTVL.